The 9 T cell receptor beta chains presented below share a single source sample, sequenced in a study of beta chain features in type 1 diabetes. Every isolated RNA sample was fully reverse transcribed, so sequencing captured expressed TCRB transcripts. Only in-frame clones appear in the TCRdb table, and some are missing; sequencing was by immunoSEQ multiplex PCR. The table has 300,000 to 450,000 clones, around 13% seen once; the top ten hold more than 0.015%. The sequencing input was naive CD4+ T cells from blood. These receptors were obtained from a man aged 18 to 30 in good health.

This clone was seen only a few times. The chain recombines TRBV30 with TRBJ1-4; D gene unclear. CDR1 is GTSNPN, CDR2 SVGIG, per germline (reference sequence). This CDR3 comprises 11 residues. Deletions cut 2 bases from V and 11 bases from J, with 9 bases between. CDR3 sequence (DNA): TGTGCCTGGAGTCAACGGGGTAAACTGTTTTTT. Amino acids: CAWSQRGKLFF.

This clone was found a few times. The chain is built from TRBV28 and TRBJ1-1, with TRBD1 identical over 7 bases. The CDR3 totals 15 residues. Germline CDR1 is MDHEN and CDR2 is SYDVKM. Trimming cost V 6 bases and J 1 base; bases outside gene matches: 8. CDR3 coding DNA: TGTGCCAGCAGCATCTGGGGGACAGCGAACACTGAAGCTTTCTTT. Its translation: CASSIWGTANTEAFF.

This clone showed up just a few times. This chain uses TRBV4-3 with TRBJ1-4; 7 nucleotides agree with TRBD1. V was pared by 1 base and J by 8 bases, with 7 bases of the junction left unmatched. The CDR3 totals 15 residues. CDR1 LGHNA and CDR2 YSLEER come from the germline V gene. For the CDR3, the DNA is TGCGCCAGCAGCCAAGCCGCCAGGGGGTCCGAAAAACTGTTTTTT. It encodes CASSQAARGSEKLFF.

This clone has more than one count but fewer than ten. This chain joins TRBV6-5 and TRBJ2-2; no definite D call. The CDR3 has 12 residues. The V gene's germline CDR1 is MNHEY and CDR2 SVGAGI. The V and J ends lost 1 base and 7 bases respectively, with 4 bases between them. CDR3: CASSYLDGELFF. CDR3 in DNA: TGTGCCAGCAGTTACTTAGACGGGGAGCTGTTTTTT.

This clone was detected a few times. In DNA, the CDR3 is TGTGCCAGCAGCCAAAGTGGGACAGGGATGCAGCCCCAGCATTTT. It yields the protein CASSQSGTGMQPQHF. The rearrangement joins TRBV16 to TRBJ1-5, with 9 bases aligning to TRBD1. Germline V gene data show CDR1 as KGHSY and CDR2 as FQNENV. The CDR3 consists of 15 residues. Trimming cost V 2 bases and J 7 bases; bases outside gene matches: 6.

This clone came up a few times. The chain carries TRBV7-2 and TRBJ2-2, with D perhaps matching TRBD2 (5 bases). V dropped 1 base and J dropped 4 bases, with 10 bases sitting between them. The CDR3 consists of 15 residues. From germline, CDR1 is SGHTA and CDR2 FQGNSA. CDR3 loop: CASSLDPGSTGELFF. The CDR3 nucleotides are TGTGCCAGCAGCTTAGATCCGGGGAGCACCGGGGAGCTGTTTTTT.

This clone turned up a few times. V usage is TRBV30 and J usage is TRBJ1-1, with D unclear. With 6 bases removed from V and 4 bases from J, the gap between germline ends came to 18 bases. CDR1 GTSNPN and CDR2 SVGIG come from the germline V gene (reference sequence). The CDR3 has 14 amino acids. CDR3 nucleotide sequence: TGTGCCTGTACACTTCACGAGACGGGCACTGAAGCTTTCTTT. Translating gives CACTLHETGTEAFF.

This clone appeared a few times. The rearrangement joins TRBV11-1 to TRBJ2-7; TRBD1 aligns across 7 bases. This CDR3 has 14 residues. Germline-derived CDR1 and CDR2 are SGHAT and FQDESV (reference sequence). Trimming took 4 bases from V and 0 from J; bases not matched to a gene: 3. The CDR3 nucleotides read TGTGCCAGCAGCTCGACAGGGAGCTCCTACGAGCAGTACTTC. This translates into CASSSTGSSYEQYF.

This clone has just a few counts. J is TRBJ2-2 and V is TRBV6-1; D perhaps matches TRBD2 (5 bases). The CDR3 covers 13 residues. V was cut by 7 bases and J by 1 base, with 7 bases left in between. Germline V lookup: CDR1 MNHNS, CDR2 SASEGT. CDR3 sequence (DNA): TGTGCCAGCACGAGGGAGAACACCGGGGAGCTGTTTTTT. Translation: CASTRENTGELFF.